The present TCR beta chain was sequenced within a study of T cell repertoires in cytomegalovirus infection. Notes on this clonotype: Its antigen is not known.

TCRdb fed the reads into MiXCR, producing one record per CDR3 protein. There are hundreds of thousands of distinct CDR3 sequences in the sample; 25% to 40% occur only once, and around an eighth lies in the top ten. V shed 2 bases and J shed 6 bases, with 11 bases lying between them. The CDR3 consists of 14 residues. Germline V gene data show CDR1 as SGHVS and CDR2 as FQNEAQ. The source was cultured CD8+ T cells from PBMCs, collected from culture after CMV antigen stimulation. The receptor comes from a human donor in good health (CMV status not recorded). Some clones in this sample may be carry-over from other donors' samples. The V and J genes are TRBV7-8 and TRBJ2-1; possible D gene TRBD1, 6 bases. Written as DNA, the CDR3 is TGTGCCAGCAGCTTATTCGGGACAATCAATGAGCAGTTCTTC. Translated: CASSLFGTINEQFF.